The 18 T cell receptor beta chains reported below all come from one sample, sequenced in a study of control samples from healthy donors and cancer patients. Measured with immunoSEQ multiplex PCR; TCRdb has only the in-frame clones, and not every one. Among tens of thousands of clones listed, about 89% were seen once. Sequencing was carried out using PBMCs. The receptor source for this set is a woman aged 45-65 years with colorectal cancer.

The chain carries TRBV6-1 and TRBJ1-2, with D maybe TRBD1 (6 bases). Trimming took off 8 bases at V and 7 bases at J, with 17 bases between the two ends. Germline CDR1 reads MNHNS; CDR2 reads SASEGT. CDR3 length: 13 residues. In DNA, the CDR3 is TGTGCCAGCTGGGGGAACAGGGCTGGTGGCTACACCTTC. Protein sequence: CASWGNRAGGYTF.

This clone has only a few counts. The chain joins TRBV24-1 to TRBJ2-3; a weak D match, TRBD2 (5 bases). Germline V gene sequence: CDR1 KGHDR, CDR2 SFDVKD. Between the trimmed V and J ends, which lost 2 bases and 2 bases, there was a span of 10 bases. The CDR3 sequence is 15 residues long. The CDR3 nucleotides are TGTGCCACCAGTGATTGGGAGAACTTCACAGATACGCAGTATTTT. The encoded protein is CATSDWENFTDTQYF.

V and J are TRBV10-2 and TRBJ2-1; perhaps D is TRBD1 or TRBD2 (6 bases each). The CDR3 extends over 13 amino acids. The germline V gene has CDR1 WSHSY and CDR2 SAAADI. The ends were cut back, 7 bases at V and 8 bases at J, with 15 bases in the middle. CDR3 loop: CASKAPGGDEQFF. The DNA of the CDR3 is TGCGCCAGCAAGGCCCCCGGGGGCGATGAGCAGTTCTTC.

The chain employs TRBV30 and TRBJ1-1, with 7 bases that match TRBD1. Germline assignment: CDR1 GTSNPN and CDR2 SVGIG (reference sequence). CDR3 length equals 13 residues. Trimming removed 4 bases from V and 6 bases from J; junction bases left unmatched: 8. CDR3: CAWTPDRVSEAFF. The DNA of the CDR3 is TGTGCCTGGACCCCCGACAGGGTATCTGAAGCTTTCTTT.

This sequence joins TRBV6-5 and TRBJ1-1; no firm D call. The V gene lost 0 bases and the J gene lost 4 bases, with 9 bases spanning the gap. Germline values: CDR1 MNHEY, CDR2 SVGAGI. This CDR3 has 14 residues. CDR3 region: CASSYSYTGTEAFF. The DNA of the CDR3 is TGTGCCAGCAGTTACTCATACACGGGCACTGAAGCTTTCTTT.

This chain connects TRBV4-3 to TRBJ1-2; D is possibly TRBD1 (6 bases). In germline, CDR1 is LGHNA, CDR2 YSLEER. The ends were cut back, 4 bases at V and 2 bases at J, with 14 bases in the middle. The CDR3 contains 15 residues. CDR3 nucleotide sequence: TGCGCCAGCAGCCGCGGACAGCACATGAACTATGGCTACACCTTC. Translated: CASSRGQHMNYGYTF.

This rearrangement joins TRBV4-2 to TRBJ1-1; 9 bases agree with TRBD1. This CDR3 has 17 amino acids. Looked up from germline, CDR1 is LGHNA and CDR2 is YNFKEQ. The trim removed 1 base at V and 8 bases at J, leaving 14 bases unmatched. CDR3 DNA: TGTGCCAGCAGCCAAGTTCGGCAGGGACAGGGTTTTATGGAAGCTTTCTTT. Amino acid sequence: CASSQVRQGQGFMEAFF.

The chain combines TRBV6-5 with TRBJ1-2, with D unresolved. Trimming took 8 bases from V and 2 from J, leaving 18 bases between them. The CDR3 has 15 amino acids. Per germline, CDR1 MNHEY and CDR2 SVGAGI. The CDR3 reads CASLVVALGNYGYTF. CDR3 in DNA: TGTGCCAGCCTCGTGGTAGCTCTAGGGAACTATGGCTACACCTTC.

The chain has TRBV6-2 or TRBV6-3 and TRBJ1-5, with unresolved D. This CDR3 is built from 16 residues. In germline, CDR1 is MNHEY, CDR2 SVGEGT. The V gene lost 0 bases and the J gene lost 2 bases, with 11 bases spanning the gap. The chain's CDR3 is CASSYSDARGNQPQHF. The CDR3 DNA reads TGTGCCAGCAGTTACTCGGATGCTCGTGGCAATCAGCCCCAGCATTTT.

The chain combines TRBV15 with TRBJ2-5; 7 nucleotides line up with TRBD2. The V segment lost 0 bases and the J segment 5 bases; nucleotides outside the gene matches: 6. The V gene's germline CDR1 is LNHNV and CDR2 YYDKDF (reference sequence). There are 15 residues in the CDR3. This CDR3 is CATSRDKRGGETQYF. The DNA of the CDR3 is TGTGCCACCAGCAGAGATAAAAGGGGAGGGGAGACCCAGTACTTC.

In nucleotides, the CDR3 is TGTGCCATGGGAGACCGGGAGACCCAGTACTTC. The encoded protein is CAMGDRETQYF. The chain carries TRBV10-3 and TRBJ2-5; a possible D gene is TRBD2 (5 bases). The germline V and J ends were trimmed by 9 bases and 5 bases, with 10 bases remaining between them. Germline loops: CDR1 ENHRY, CDR2 SYGVKD. This CDR3 contains 11 residues.

The chain joins TRBV18 to TRBJ2-7, with D unclear. Between the trimmed V and J ends, which lost 5 bases and 1 base, there was a span of 12 bases. CDR1 is KGHSH and CDR2 is LQKENI in the germline V gene. The CDR3 totals 14 residues. The CDR3 loop reads CASSATTLSYEQYV. The CDR3 nucleotides are TGTGCCAGCTCAGCTACGACTTTGTCCTACGAGCAGTACGTC.

V and J are TRBV28 and TRBJ2-2; 8 bases are a match to TRBD1. Germline loops: CDR1 MDHEN, CDR2 SYDVKM. After removal of 2 bases from V and 1 base from J, the junction contained 6 bases not matched to a gene. CDR3 size: 17 residues. CDR3 loop: CASSLTGQGENTGELFF. CDR3 in DNA: TGTGCCAGCAGTTTAACTGGACAGGGAGAGAACACCGGGGAGCTGTTTTTT.

The rearrangement joins TRBV19 to TRBJ1-2; possible D gene TRBD1, 5 bases. There are 16 residues in the CDR3. Germline V gene sequence: CDR1 LNHDA, CDR2 SQIVND (reference sequence). V lost 3 bases and J lost 5, with 19 bases in between. This CDR3 is CASSILPGGRRYGYTF. The DNA of the CDR3 is TGTGCCAGTAGTATCCTCCCGGGGGGTCGTCGGTATGGCTACACCTTC.

The V gene is TRBV19, the J gene TRBJ2-1; perhaps TRBD1 as D (5 bases). Trimming shortened V by 3 bases and J by 3 bases, and 12 bases separated the two germline ends. CDR1 is LNHDA and CDR2 is SQIVND in the germline V gene (reference sequence). The CDR3 is 15 residues long. CDR3 nucleotides: TGTGCCAGTAGTATCGTCGGACACAACTACAATGAGCAGTTCTTC. Protein: CASSIVGHNYNEQFF. The full variable domain, in which reference TRBV19 and TRBJ2-1 provide the parts outside the CDR3, is DGGITQSPKYLFRKEGQNVTLSCEQNLNHDAMYWYRQDPGQGLRLIYYSQIVNDFQKGDIAEGYSVSREKKESFPLTVTSAQKNPTAFYLCASSIVGHNYNEQFFGPGTRLTVL.

V is TRBV28 and J is TRBJ1-6; 9 bases are shared with TRBD1. V was clipped by 7 bases and J by 2 bases; unmatched bases: 6. CDR1 is MDHEN and CDR2 is SYDVKM in the germline V gene. The length of the CDR3 is 16 residues. The DNA of the CDR3 is TGTGCCAGCAAGACAGGGGGTTTCGCCTATAATTCACCCCTCCACTTT. As protein: CASKTGGFAYNSPLHF.

The chain employs TRBV28 and TRBJ2-7, with D tentatively TRBD2 (6 bases). The V gene lost 7 bases and the J gene lost 2 bases, with 9 bases spanning the gap. Germline CDR1 MDHEN, CDR2 SYDVKM. The CDR3 contains 12 residues. CDR3 sequence: CASKGEAYEQYV. DNA of the CDR3: TGTGCCAGCAAAGGGGAGGCCTACGAGCAGTACGTC.

The chain links TRBV5-6 to TRBJ2-3, with 13 positions matching TRBD2. This CDR3 has 18 residues. Germline trimming cut 4 bases from V and 1 base from J; bases unmatched to any gene: 9. Germline V gene sequence: CDR1 SGHDT, CDR2 YYEEEE. This CDR3 is CASSLRTSGGGGTDTQYF. CDR3 coding DNA: TGTGCCAGCAGCCTCCGGACTAGCGGGGGCGGAGGCACAGATACGCAGTATTTT.